The 22 T cell receptor beta chains reported below all come from one sample, sequenced in a study of tumor and adjacent non-tumor tissue in lung cancer. The library came from three nested PCR rounds adapted from ARM-PCR protocols. TCRdb fed the multiplex PCR reads into MiXCR, producing one record per CDR3 protein. Of 70,000 or so distinct CDR3 sequences listed, roughly three fifths were seen once; the top ten hold over 20%. RNA was extracted from bulk tissue without any cell sorting. Input material: lung tumor tissue. Source of these receptors: a man in his fifties with non-small cell lung cancer.

The chain has TRBV11-2 and TRBJ2-5; possible D gene TRBD2, 6 bases. Between the trimmed V and J ends, which lost 6 bases and 12 bases, there was a span of 26 bases. The CDR3 has 15 amino acids. The germline V gene has CDR1 SGHAT and CDR2 FQNNGV. CDR3 DNA: TGTGCCAGCAGTTCCACCTGGGGGGTAGCAGAGGCCAAGTACTTC. Translating gives CASSSTWGVAEAKYF. The full variable domain, with the rest looked up from reference TRBV11-2 and TRBJ2-5, is EAGVAQSPRYKIIEKRQSVAFWCNPISGHATLYWYQQILGQGPKLLIQFQNNGVVDDSQLPKDRFSAERLKGVDSTLKIQPAKLEDSAVYLCASSSTWGVAEAKYFGPGTRLLVL.

With respect to this clonotype: Its ends do not fully match the called genes, so a read error is possible. This sequence joins TRBV10-3 and TRBJ2-2, with 12 positions matching TRBD2. The CDR3 length is 16 residues. Germline V gene lookup returns CDR1 ENHRY and CDR2 SYGVKD. CDR3 nucleotide sequence: TGTGCCTCTGGACTAGCGGGAAGGGCATGGACCGGGGAGCTGGTTTTT. It is translated as CASGLAGRAWTGELVF.

The chain joins TRBV7-2 to TRBJ2-3; the D gene is possibly TRBD2 (6 bases). V was cut by 5 bases and J by 5 bases, with 14 bases left in between. The CDR3 totals 14 residues. CDR1 is SGHTA and CDR2 is FQGNSA in the germline V gene. CDR3: CASSGRISGDTQYF. The CDR3 nucleotides read TGTGCCAGCAGCGGGAGGATTTCGGGAGATACGCAGTATTTT.

Note on this clonotype: The junction and the germline gene differ at one end; a read error may be behind it. The V call is TRBV6-1, the J call TRBJ2-7; the D call may be TRBD1 or TRBD2 (6 bases each). The V gene's germline CDR1 is MNHNS and CDR2 SASEGT. The CDR3 is made up of 13 amino acids. Here the CDR3 DNA reads TGTGCCAGCAGACACAGGGACTCCCACGAGCAGTACTTC. The encoded protein is CASRHRDSHEQYF.

For this clonotype: One end of the junction varies from germline; a read error may be responsible. The chain links TRBV10-2 to TRBJ2-1, with no clear D. Germline-derived CDR1 and CDR2 are WSHSY and SAAADI. The CDR3 totals 14 residues. This CDR3 is CVSRGTITMDEQFF. The CDR3 DNA sequence: TGCGTCAGCCGAGGAACTATTACCATGGATGAGCAGTTCTTC.

This clonotype was recorded only once. It is likely a read error, because the conserved phenylalanine at the end of the CDR3 is missing. V gene TRBV2 combines with J gene TRBJ2-5; D may match TRBD1 or TRBD2 (5 bases each). Deletions cut 2 bases from V and 4 bases from J, with 14 bases between. The germline CDR1 and CDR2 sequences are SNHLY and FYNNEI. The CDR3 spans 15 residues. The CDR3 DNA follows: TGTGCCAGCAGTGAAATGGGGCTAGCAAGAGAGACCCAGTACTTA. Translated, it gives CASSEMGLARETQYL.

This clonotype was counted ten times or more. The V and J genes are TRBV5-1 and TRBJ1-1, with D hard to call. This CDR3 has 13 amino acids. Germline CDR1 is SGHRS and CDR2 is YFSETQ. Trimming left V 4 bases short and J 2 bases short, with 9 bases between. Written as DNA, the CDR3 is TGCGCCAGCAGCCCGGACGGTAACACTGAAGCTTTCTTT. Its translation: CASSPDGNTEAFF.

Comments on this clonotype: The germline gene is not matched at one end of the junction; a read error may be the cause. The chain has TRBV28 and TRBJ1-5; TRBD1 matches at 7 bases. The CDR3 spans 16 residues. Germline V gene data show CDR1 as MDHEN and CDR2 as SYDVKM. CDR3 DNA sequence: TGTACCAGCAGCCAGTACAGGGGACTGAGCAATCAGCCCCAGCATTTT. This codes for CTSSQYRGLSNQPQHF.

As for this clonotype: The junction departs from the called germline gene at one end, perhaps through a read error. This rearrangement joins TRBV4-2 to TRBJ2-6, with D perhaps assigned TRBD1 or TRBD2 (6 bases each). The CDR3 runs to 16 residues. CDR1 and CDR2 from the germline V gene are LGHNA and YNFKEQ. The CDR3 DNA sequence: TGTGCCTGCAGGCGGGACATAATCTCTGGGGCCAACGTCCTGACTTTC. Encoded protein: CACRRDIISGANVLTF.

This clonotype showed up many times. V usage is TRBV6-2 or TRBV6-3 and J usage is TRBJ2-2; 9 bases are a match to TRBD1. Trimming at V came to 6 bases and at J to 4 bases, leaving 6 bases not matched to a gene. The V gene's germline CDR1 is MNHEY and CDR2 SVGEGT. This CDR3 region has 15 residues. The DNA for the CDR3 is TGTGCCAGCAGCCCACAGGGGGCGAGCACCGGGGAGCTGTTTTTT. Amino acids: CASSPQGASTGELFF.

A word on this clonotype: The junction differs from germline at one of its ends, possibly a read error. The J gene is TRBJ2-6, the V gene TRBV6-1, with TRBD1 matching 8 bases. In germline, CDR1 is MNHNS, CDR2 SASEGT. The CDR3 contains 16 residues. CDR3 DNA: TGCGCCATCAGTGCCTGGACAGGGAATGGGGCCAACGTCCTGACTTTC. Encoded protein: CAISAWTGNGANVLTF.

This clonotype has a count of ten or more. This chain links TRBV5-1 with TRBJ2-3, with TRBD2 identical over 7 bases. Germline V gene lookup returns CDR1 SGHRS and CDR2 YFSETQ. The CDR3 sequence is 14 residues long. With V trimmed by 0 bases and J by 2 bases, 0 bases remained unmatched. Here the CDR3 DNA reads TGCGCCAGCAGCTTGGGACTAGCCACAGATACGCAGTATTTT. Translation gives CASSLGLATDTQYF. Using reference TRBV5-1 and TRBJ2-3 for the parts outside the CDR3, the full variable domain is KAGVTQTPRYLIKTRGQQVTLSCSPISGHRSVSWYQQTPGQGLQFLFEYFSETQRNKGNFPGRFSGRQFSNSRSEMNVSTLELGDSALYLCASSLGLATDTQYFGPGTRLTVL.

This clonotype came up a few times. The chain employs TRBV7-2 and TRBJ2-3; TRBD2 agrees at 8 bases. CDR3 length equals 17 residues. Germline V gives CDR1 SGHTA, CDR2 FQGNSA. With 1 base clipped from V and 5 bases from J, the junction kept 11 bases outside the gene matches. Here the CDR3 DNA reads TGTGCCAGCAGCTTAGGGGTACTAGCGGCCTTGGGAGATACGCAGTATTTT. This codes for CASSLGVLAALGDTQYF.

Comment on this clonotype: At one of its ends the junction is not consistent with the germline gene, which may arise from a read error. The CDR3 nucleotides are TGTGCCAGCAGCTTAGATCGGTCTGGCCTTGTCTTC. As protein: CASSLDRSGLVF. This chain links TRBV11-3 with TRBJ2-1; D is uncertain. There are 12 residues in the CDR3. The germline gives CDR1 SGHNT, CDR2 YENEEA.

V and J are TRBV19 and TRBJ2-2, with D tentatively TRBD2 (5 bases). Trimming pared 3 bases from V and 5 bases from J, leaving 10 bases between. Germline assignment: CDR1 LNHDA and CDR2 SQIVND (reference sequence). CDR3 length equals 14 residues. CDR3 bases: TGTGCCAGTAGTATTGCACGGAGGACCGGGGAGCTGTTTTTT. Amino acids: CASSIARRTGELFF.

Concerning this clonotype: The junction and the germline gene differ at one end; a read error may be behind it. This chain uses TRBV12-3 or TRBV12-4 with TRBJ1-1; 11 bases agree with TRBD1. There are 15 residues in the CDR3. The CDR3 bases are TGTGTCAGCAGTGGCCGGGACAGGGGGAACACTGGAGCTTTCTTT. Protein sequence: CVSSGRDRGNTGAFF.

On this clonotype itself: A much larger clone sits a single nucleotide away, making a read error possible. The J gene is TRBJ2-3, the V gene TRBV4-1; D possibly corresponds to TRBD1 (6 bases). The CDR3 extends over 15 amino acids. Germline V lookup: CDR1 MGHRA, CDR2 YSYEKL. V was cut by 5 bases and J by 6 bases, with 18 bases left in between. CDR3 in amino acids: CASSWAGAPEDTQYF. DNA of the CDR3: TGCGCCAGCAGCTGGGCAGGGGCCCCGGAGGATACGCAGTATTTT.

A remark on this clonotype: One base away lies a much larger clone, so this may be a sequencing read error. This chain uses TRBV6-5 with TRBJ1-4; TRBD1 aligns across 9 bases. From germline, CDR1 is MNHEY and CDR2 SVGAGI. This CDR3 region has 18 residues. V lost 3 bases, J lost 4 bases, and 12 bases stayed unmatched. The CDR3 region is CASSYSSLPGQGNEKLFF. CDR3 in DNA: TGTGCCAGCAGTTATTCCTCCTTACCGGGACAGGGTAATGAAAAACTGTTTTTT.

Remarks on this clonotype: The junction departs from the called germline gene at one end, perhaps through a read error. V usage is TRBV13 and J usage is TRBJ2-1; no reliable D call. This CDR3 has 13 residues. Germline V lookup: CDR1 PRHDT, CDR2 FYEKMQ (reference sequence). CDR3 sequence: CAGSLGRGMWPFF. CDR3 nucleotide sequence: TGTGCCGGCAGCTTAGGTCGAGGAATGTGGCCGTTCTTC.

This clonotype rates as medium-sized. The CDR3 spells CASSLEGALNTEAFF. The CDR3 nucleotides are TGTGCCAGCAGCTTAGAAGGGGCGCTTAACACTGAAGCTTTCTTT. The V and J genes are TRBV11-1 and TRBJ1-1; D might be TRBD1 (5 bases). The V gene's germline CDR1 is SGHAT and CDR2 FQDESV (reference sequence). There are 15 residues in the CDR3. Trimming removed 1 base from V and 2 bases from J, with 11 bases in between.

In regard to this clonotype: Since a much larger clone is just one base distant, this may be a read error. This chain uses TRBV12-3 or TRBV12-4 with TRBJ2-7, with 7 bases aligning to TRBD1. V trimming: 5 bases; J trimming: 4 bases; junction bases outside the gene matches: 5. This CDR3 has 13 amino acids. DNA of the CDR3: TGTGCCAGCAGTCATCACAGGGGTTACGAGCAGTACTTC. Encoded protein: CASSHHRGYEQYF.

The CDR3 DNA reads as TGTGCCAGCAGCCCGGAACGGCCGTACAATGAGCAGTTCTTC. Amino acids: CASSPERPYNEQFF. The V gene is TRBV6-1, the J gene TRBJ2-1, with no clear D. The V gene's germline CDR1 is MNHNS and CDR2 SASEGT. Trimming took off 6 bases at V and 4 bases at J, with 13 bases between the two ends. The CDR3 runs 14 residues.